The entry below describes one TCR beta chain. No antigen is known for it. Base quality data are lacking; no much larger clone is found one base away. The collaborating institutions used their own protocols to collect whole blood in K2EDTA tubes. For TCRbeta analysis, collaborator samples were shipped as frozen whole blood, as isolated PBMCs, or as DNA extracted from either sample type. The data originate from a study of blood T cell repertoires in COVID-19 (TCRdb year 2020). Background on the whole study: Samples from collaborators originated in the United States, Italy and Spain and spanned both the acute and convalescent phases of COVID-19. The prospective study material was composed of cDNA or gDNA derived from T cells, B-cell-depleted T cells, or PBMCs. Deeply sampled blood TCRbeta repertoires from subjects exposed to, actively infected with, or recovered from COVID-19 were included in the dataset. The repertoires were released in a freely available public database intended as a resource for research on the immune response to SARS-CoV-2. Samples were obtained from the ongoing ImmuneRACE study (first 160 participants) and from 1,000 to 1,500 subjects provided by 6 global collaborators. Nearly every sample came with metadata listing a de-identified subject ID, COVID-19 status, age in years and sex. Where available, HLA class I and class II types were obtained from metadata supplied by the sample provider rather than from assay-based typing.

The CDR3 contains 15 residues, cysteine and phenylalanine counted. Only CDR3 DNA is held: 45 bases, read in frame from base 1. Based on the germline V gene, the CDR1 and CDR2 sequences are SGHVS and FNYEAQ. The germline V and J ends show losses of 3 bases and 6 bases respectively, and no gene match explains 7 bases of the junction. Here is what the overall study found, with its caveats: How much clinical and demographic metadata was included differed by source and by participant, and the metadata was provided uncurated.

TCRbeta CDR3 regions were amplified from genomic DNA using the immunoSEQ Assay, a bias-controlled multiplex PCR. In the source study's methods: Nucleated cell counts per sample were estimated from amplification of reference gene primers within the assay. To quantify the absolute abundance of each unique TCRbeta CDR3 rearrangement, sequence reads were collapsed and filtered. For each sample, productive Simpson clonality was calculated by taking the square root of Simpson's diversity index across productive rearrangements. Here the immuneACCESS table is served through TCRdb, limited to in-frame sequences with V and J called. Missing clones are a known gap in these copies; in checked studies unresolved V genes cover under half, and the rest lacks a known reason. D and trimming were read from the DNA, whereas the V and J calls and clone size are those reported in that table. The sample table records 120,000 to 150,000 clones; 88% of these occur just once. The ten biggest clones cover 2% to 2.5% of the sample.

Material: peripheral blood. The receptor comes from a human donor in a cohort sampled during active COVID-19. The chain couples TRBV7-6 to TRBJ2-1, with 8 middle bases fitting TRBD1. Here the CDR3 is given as CASSFDRGWANEQFF. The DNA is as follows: TGTGCCAGCAGCTTCGACAGGGGATGGGCCAATGAGCAGTTCTTC. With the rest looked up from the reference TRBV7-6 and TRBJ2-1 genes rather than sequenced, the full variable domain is GAGVSQSPRYKVTKRGQDVALRCDPISGHVSLYWYRQALGQGPEFLTYFNYEAQQDKSGLPNDRFSAERPEGSISTLTIQRTEQRDSAMYRCASSFDRGWANEQFFGPGTRLTVL.